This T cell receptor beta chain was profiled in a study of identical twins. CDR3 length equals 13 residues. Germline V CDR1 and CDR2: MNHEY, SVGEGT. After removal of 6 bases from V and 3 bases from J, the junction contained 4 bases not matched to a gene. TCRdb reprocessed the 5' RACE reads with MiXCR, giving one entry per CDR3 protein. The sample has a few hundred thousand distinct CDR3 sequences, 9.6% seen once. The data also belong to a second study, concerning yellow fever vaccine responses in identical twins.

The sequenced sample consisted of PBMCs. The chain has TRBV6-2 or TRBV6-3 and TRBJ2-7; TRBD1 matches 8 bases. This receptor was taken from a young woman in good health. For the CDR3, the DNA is TGTGCCAGCAGGAGGACAGGGTACTACGAGCAGTACTTC. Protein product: CASRRTGYYEQYF.